This T cell receptor (beta chain) emerged from a study of beta chain features in type 1 diabetes. Of note for this clone: Its antigen is as yet unknown.

The CDR3 loop spans 16 amino acids. The germline V gene has CDR1 SGHNT and CDR2 YYREEE (reference sequence). The trim removed 3 bases at V and 2 bases at J, leaving 5 bases unmatched. General study points: In all four CD4+ subsets, TCRB CDR3 length was significantly, moderately reduced in type 1 diabetes.

The study reverse transcribed the entire isolated RNA, so it sequenced expressed TCRB transcripts. Generated by immunoSEQ multiplex PCR, the TCRdb table keeps only in-frame clones and is missing some. This table holds 250,000 to 300,000 clones, around 24% found once. The origin of this receptor is a woman in her twenties or thirties with type 1 diabetes. The sequencing input was naive CD4+ T cells from blood. The J gene is TRBJ2-3, the V gene TRBV5-4; 11 nucleotides agree with TRBD2. This chain's CDR3 is CASSYPGLAATDTQYF. CDR3 sequence (DNA): TGTGCCAGCAGCTATCCGGGACTAGCGGCCACAGATACGCAGTATTTT.